Listed here is a single TCR beta chain. The sample belongs to a study of blood T cell repertoires in COVID-19. Original methodology: Scientists estimated how many nucleated cells there were by amplifying reference gene primers. Here immunoSEQ multiplex PCR was the method, and the copy in TCRdb shows in-frame clones only, minus some. From that table come the V and J calls and clone size; the DNA was used to work out D and trimming. The table records around 60,000 clones, roughly 74% of them present only once. Between the trimmed V and J ends, which lost 3 bases and 7 bases, there was a span of 5 bases. Germline CDR1 is MNHNS and CDR2 is SASEGT. The CDR3 runs to 11 residues.

The sequence came from a woman older than 75 with acute or convalescent COVID-19. The specimen was peripheral blood. The V and J genes are TRBV6-1 and TRBJ2-3; D not certain. The CDR3 DNA follows: TGTGCCAGCAGTGAGTCGTATACGCAGTATTTT. Its protein is CASSESYTQYF.